These T cell receptor beta chains were read from a single sample in a study of response to subunit inactivated influenza vaccine. From the RT-PCR reads, TCRdb called clonotypes with MiXCR, one entry per CDR3 protein. The sample yields 400,000 to 550,000 distinct CDR3 sequences, about 25% seen once. Sequencing used CD4+ T cells sorted from PBMCs, obtained around 5 days after vaccination. These receptors originate from a man aged 50-60 years who received an inactivated influenza vaccine. The conserved cysteine and the conserved F or W are not part of the CDR3 here. The order of the fields is clone size, V gene, CDR3 protein. Part of the rows lack a size; the others show once, few, many or a class for expanded clones.

few	TRBV29-1	SVEARTLAGGRGTGELF
once	TRBV4-1	ASSQPTATGGIEKLF
once	TRBV28	ASSLVGTTNYGYT
few	TRBV10-3	AISSGGTGNQPQH
.	TRBV3-1	ASSQEYGMTF
.	TRBV10-3	ASTSQGETTYEQY
.	TRBV7-9	ASSLPSGGPEAF
.	TRBV6-5	ASSSISRARNTIY
few	TRBV12-3/TRBV12-4	ASSLPGDTQY
.	TRBV18	ASSPAGSGRIHHNEQF
.	TRBV24-1	ATSERIAGHYNEQF
.	TRBV9	ASSLGEGAIGELF
many	TRBV6-1	ASRGTGEWTEQF
.	TRBV12-3/TRBV12-4	ASSPRTGVIYEQY
.	TRBV28	ASRQQGPLLGEQY
.	TRBV29-1	SVAGGPNTGELF
.	TRBV4-3	ASSQVRAPAGELF
.	TRBV18	ASSPPNKGVQETQY
few	TRBV7-2	ASSPGLVQETQY
few	TRBV6-5	ASSYSPGGVTEAF
.	TRBV7-3	ASSLLPGLDYNEQF
.	TRBV7-3	ASSRVGTAGETQY
.	TRBV7-2	ASSLGTSGRDTQY
.	TRBV5-5	ASSLVAGAQY
.	TRBV20-1	SASPGGTTGNTIY
few	TRBV10-3	AIRGAANTGELF
.	TRBV14	ASSQDVQGSDGYT
few	TRBV6-6	ASSPRDRRLGGYT
.	TRBV10-3	AIRQGGNTEAF
few	TRBV27	ASSFRLGNNEQF
few	TRBV30	AWASGIAQPQH
few	TRBV20-1	SVFQGSVGYT
once	TRBV5-1	ASSLALGGGDTQY
.	TRBV6-2/TRBV6-3	ASSYTAAGELF
few	TRBV11-1	ASSPTADYGYT
.	TRBV12-3/TRBV12-4	ASRLGFTGELF
.	TRBV7-2	ASRQTGTNYGYT
few	TRBV20-1	SARSVWSGGDANEQF
.	TRBV7-7	ASSPVLAGHQTDTQY
.	TRBV28	ASSLFRPNEKLF
many	TRBV5-6	ASSRLAGEAGELF
.	TRBV14	ASSQWKTQY
.	TRBV4-2	ASSLLSRAGATHEQY
.	TRBV2	ASMDGTFYEQY
.	TRBV6-6	ATADRGSYEQY
few	TRBV12-3/TRBV12-4	ASSPDWVDSEAF
.	TRBV24-1	ATSDLGQGDQDTQY
few	TRBV20-1	SARDPRRGVGSPLH